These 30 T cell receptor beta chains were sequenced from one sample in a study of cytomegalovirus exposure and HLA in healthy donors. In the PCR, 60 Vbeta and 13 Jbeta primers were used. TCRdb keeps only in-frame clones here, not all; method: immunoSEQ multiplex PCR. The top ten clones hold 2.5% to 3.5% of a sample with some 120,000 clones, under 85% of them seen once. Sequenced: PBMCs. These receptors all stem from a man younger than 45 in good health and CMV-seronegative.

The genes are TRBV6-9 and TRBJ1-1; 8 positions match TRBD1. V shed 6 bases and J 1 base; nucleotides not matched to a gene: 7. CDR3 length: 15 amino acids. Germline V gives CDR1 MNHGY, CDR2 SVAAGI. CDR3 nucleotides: TGTGCCAGCAGGACCGCGGACAGGGAGAACACTGAAGCTTTCTTT. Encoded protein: CASRTADRENTEAFF.

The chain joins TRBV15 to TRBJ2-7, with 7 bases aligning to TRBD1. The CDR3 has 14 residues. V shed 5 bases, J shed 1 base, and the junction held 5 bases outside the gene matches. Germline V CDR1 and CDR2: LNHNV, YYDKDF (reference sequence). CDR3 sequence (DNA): TGTGCCACCAGCTTACGCAGGGGGTCCTACGAGCAGTACTTC. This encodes CATSLRRGSYEQYF.

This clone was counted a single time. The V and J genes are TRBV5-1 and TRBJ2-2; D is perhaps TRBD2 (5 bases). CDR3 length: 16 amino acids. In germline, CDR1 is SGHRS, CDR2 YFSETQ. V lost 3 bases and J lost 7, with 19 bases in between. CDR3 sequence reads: CASSSTPGTQRGELFF. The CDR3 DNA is TGCGCCAGCAGCTCCACACCGGGAACTCAACGCGGGGAGCTGTTTTTT.

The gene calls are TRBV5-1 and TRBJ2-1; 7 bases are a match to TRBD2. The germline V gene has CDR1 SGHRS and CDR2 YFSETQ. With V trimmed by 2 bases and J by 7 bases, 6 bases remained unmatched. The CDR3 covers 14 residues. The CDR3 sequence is CASSFGGGRNEQFF. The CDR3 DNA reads TGCGCCAGCAGCTTCGGGGGAGGGAGGAATGAGCAGTTCTTC.

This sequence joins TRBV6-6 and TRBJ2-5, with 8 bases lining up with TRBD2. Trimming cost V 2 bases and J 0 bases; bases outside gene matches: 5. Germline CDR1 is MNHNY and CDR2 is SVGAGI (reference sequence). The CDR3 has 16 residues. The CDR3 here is CASSYHSGEYQETQYF. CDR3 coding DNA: TGTGCCAGCAGTTACCATAGCGGGGAGTACCAAGAGACCCAGTACTTC.

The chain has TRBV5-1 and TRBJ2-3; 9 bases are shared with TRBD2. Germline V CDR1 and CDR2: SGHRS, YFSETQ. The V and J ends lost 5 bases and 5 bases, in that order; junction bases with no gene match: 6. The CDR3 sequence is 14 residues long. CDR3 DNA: TGCGCCAGCAGGGGTAGCGGGAGAGGAGATACGCAGTATTTT. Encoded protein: CASRGSGRGDTQYF.

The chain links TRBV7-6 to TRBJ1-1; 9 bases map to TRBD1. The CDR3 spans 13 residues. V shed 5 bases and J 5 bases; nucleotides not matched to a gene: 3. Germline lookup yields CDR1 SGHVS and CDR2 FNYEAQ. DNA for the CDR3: TGTGCCAGCAGCGCGGACAGGGGAACTGAAGCTTTCTTT. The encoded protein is CASSADRGTEAFF.

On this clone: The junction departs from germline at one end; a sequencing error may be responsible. In DNA, the CDR3 is TGTGCTAGCAGCTTAGGCGGGGGACAGGGGCTCTACCAAGAGACCCAGTACTTC. Translated, it gives CASSLGGGQGLYQETQYF. The chain uses TRBV7-7 and TRBJ2-5, with 10 bases matching TRBD1. Germline V CDR1 and CDR2: SSHAT, FNYEAQ (reference sequence). The CDR3 covers 18 residues.

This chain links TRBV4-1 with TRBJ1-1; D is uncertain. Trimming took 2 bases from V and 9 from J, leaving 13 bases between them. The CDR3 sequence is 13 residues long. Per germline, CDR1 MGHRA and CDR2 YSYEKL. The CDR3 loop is CASSQSPVIQAFF. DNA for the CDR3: TGCGCCAGCAGCCAATCCCCGGTAATACAAGCTTTCTTT.

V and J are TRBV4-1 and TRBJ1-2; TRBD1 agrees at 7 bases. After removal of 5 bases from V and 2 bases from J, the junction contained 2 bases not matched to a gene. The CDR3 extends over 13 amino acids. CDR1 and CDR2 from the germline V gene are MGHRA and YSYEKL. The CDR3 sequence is CASSKTGNYGYTF. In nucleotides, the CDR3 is TGCGCCAGCAGCAAGACAGGGAACTATGGCTACACCTTC.

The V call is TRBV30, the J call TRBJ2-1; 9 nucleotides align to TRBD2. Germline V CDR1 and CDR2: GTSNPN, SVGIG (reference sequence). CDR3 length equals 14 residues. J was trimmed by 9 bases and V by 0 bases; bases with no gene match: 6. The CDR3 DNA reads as TGTGCCTGGAGTGTCTCAGCGGGAGGATTTGAGCAGTTCTTC. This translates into CAWSVSAGGFEQFF.

CDR3 region: CASSLDPGTGNTIYF. For the CDR3, the DNA is TGTGCCAGCAGCTTAGATCCGGGAACTGGAAACACCATATATTTT. The chain is built from TRBV7-2 and TRBJ1-3; D not resolved. V was cut by 1 base and J by 2 bases, with 9 bases left in between. CDR3 length: 15 residues. Germline CDR1 is SGHTA and CDR2 is FQGNSA.

The CDR3 nucleotides are TGTGCCAGCAGCTTGCGGGGGGCGGACGGGGAGCTGTTTTTT. As protein: CASSLRGADGELFF. This chain connects TRBV7-2 to TRBJ2-2, with TRBD2 matching 8 bases. Trimming removed 3 bases from V and 7 bases from J; junction bases left unmatched: 4. Germline lookup yields CDR1 SGHTA and CDR2 FQGNSA. This CDR3 is 14 amino acids long.

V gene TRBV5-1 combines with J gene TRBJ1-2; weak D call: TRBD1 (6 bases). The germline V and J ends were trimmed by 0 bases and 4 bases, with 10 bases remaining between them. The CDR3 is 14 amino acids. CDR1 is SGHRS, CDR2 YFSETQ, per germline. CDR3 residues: CASSLVGAGYGYTF. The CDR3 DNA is TGCGCCAGCAGCTTGGTGGGGGCAGGCTATGGCTACACCTTC.

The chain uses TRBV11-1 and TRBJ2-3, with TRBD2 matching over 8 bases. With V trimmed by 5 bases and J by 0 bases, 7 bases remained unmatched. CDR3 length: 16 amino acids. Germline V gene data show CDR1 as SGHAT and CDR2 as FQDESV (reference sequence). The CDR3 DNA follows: TGTGCCAGCAGCCCTCGGCGGGGGGTGAGCACAGATACGCAGTATTTT. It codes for CASSPRRGVSTDTQYF. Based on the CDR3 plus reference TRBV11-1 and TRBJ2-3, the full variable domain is EAEVAQSPRYKITEKSQAVAFWCDPISGHATLYWYRQILGQGPELLVQFQDESVVDDSQLPKDRFSAERLKGVDSTLKIQPAELGDSAMYLCASSPRRGVSTDTQYFGPGTRLTVL.

The CDR3 loop reads CASSHQGTSLNEQFF. In DNA form, the CDR3 reads TGTGCCAGCAGCCATCAAGGGACTAGCTTGAATGAGCAGTTCTTC. The chain combines TRBV4-2 with TRBJ2-1; TRBD2 aligns across 9 bases. The trim removed 3 bases at V and 7 bases at J, leaving 7 bases unmatched. From germline, CDR1 is LGHNA and CDR2 YNFKEQ. The CDR3 is made up of 15 amino acids.

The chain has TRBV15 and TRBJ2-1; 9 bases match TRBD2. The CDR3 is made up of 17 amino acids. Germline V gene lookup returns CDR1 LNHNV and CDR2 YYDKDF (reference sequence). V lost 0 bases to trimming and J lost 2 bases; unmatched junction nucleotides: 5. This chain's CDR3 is CATSREASGEAYNEQFF. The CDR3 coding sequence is TGTGCCACCAGCAGAGAGGCTAGCGGGGAGGCCTACAATGAGCAGTTCTTC.

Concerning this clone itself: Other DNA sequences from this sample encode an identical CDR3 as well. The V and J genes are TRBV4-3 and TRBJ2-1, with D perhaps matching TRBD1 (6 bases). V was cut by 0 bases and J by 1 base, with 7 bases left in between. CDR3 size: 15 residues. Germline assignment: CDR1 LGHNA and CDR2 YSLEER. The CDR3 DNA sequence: TGCGCCAGCAGCCAAGATAGGGGGTCCTACAATGAGCAGTTCTTC. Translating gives CASSQDRGSYNEQFF.

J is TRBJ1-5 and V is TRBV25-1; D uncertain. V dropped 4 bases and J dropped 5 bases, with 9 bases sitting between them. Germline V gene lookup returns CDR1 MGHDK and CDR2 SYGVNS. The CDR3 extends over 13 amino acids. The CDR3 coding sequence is TGTGCCAGCAGTGGGCAGTCCTATCAGCCCCAGCATTTT. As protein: CASSGQSYQPQHF. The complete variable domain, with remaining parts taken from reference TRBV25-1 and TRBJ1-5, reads EADIYQTPRYLVIGTGKKITLECSQTMGHDKMYWYQQDPGMELHLIHYSYGVNSTEKGDLSSESTVSRIRTEHFPLTLESARPSHTSQYLCASSGQSYQPQHFGDGTRLSIL.

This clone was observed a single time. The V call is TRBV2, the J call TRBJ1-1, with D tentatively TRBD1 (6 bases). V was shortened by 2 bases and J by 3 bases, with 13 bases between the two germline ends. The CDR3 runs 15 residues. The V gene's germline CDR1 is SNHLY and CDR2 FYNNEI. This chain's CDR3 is CASSELRGRDTEAFF. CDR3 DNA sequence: TGTGCCAGCAGTGAATTAAGGGGGAGAGACACTGAAGCTTTCTTT.

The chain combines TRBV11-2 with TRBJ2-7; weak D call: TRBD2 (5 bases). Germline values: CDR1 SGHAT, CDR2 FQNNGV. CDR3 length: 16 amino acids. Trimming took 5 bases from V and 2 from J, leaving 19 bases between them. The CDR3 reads CASSPIQRTTTYEQYF. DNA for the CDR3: TGTGCCAGCAGCCCGATCCAGCGGACGACGACCTACGAGCAGTACTTC.

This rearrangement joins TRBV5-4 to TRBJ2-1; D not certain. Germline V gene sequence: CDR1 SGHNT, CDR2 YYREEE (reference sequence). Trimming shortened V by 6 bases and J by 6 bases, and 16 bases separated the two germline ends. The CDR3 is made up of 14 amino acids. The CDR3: CASKLRLESNEQFF. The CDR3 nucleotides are TGTGCCAGCAAGCTCCGCCTTGAGAGCAATGAGCAGTTCTTC. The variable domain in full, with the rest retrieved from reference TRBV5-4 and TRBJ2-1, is ETGVTQSPTHLIKTRGQQVTLRCSSQSGHNTVSWYQQALGQGPQFIFQYYREEENGRGNFPPRFSGLQFPNYSSELNVNALELDDSALYLCASKLRLESNEQFFGPGTRLTVL.

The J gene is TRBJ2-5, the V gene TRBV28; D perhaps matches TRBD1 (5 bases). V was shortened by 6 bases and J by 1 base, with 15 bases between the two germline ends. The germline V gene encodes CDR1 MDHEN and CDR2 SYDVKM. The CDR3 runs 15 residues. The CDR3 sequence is CASSRGRTRQETQYF. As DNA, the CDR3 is TGTGCCAGCAGCCGTGGCCGGACACGCCAAGAGACCCAGTACTTC.

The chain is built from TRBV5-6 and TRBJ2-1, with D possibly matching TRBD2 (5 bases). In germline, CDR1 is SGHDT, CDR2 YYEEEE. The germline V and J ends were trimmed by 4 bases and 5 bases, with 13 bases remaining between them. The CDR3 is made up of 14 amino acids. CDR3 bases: TGTGCCAGCAGCCGGGGAATTACAAACAATGAGCAGTTCTTC. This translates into CASSRGITNNEQFF.

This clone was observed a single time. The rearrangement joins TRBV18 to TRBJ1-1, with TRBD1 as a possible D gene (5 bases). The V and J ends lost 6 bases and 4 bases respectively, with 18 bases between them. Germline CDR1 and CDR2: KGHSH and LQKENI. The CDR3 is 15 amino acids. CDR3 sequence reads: CASSDEEGARTEAFF. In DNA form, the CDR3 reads TGTGCCAGCTCTGACGAAGAAGGGGCCCGCACTGAAGCTTTCTTT. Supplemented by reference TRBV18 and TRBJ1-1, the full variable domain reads NAGVMQNPRHLVRRRGQEARLRCSPMKGHSHVYWYRQLPEEGLKFMVYLQKENIIDESGMPKERFSAEFPKEGPSILRIQQVVRGDSAAYFCASSDEEGARTEAFFGQGTRLTVV.

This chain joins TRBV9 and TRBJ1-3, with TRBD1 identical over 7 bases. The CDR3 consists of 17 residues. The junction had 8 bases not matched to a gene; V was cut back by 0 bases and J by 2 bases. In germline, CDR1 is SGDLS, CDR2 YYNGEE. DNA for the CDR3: TGTGCCAGCAGCGTAGAGGCCCCCGACAGGGCTGGAAACACCATATATTTT. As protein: CASSVEAPDRAGNTIYF. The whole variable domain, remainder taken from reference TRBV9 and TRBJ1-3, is DSGVTQTPKHLITATGQRVTLRCSPRSGDLSVYWYQQSLDQGLQFLIQYYNGEERAKGNILERFSAQQFPDLHSELNLSSLELGDSALYFCASSVEAPDRAGNTIYFGEGSWLTVV.

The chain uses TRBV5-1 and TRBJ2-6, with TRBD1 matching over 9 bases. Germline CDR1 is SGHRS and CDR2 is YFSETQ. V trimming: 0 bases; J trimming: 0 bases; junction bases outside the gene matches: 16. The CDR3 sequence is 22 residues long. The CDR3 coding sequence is TGCGCCAGCAGCTTGGAGGACACAGGGGGCGGGGTAGTCAGCTCTGGGGCCAACGTCCTGACTTTC. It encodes CASSLEDTGGGVVSSGANVLTF.

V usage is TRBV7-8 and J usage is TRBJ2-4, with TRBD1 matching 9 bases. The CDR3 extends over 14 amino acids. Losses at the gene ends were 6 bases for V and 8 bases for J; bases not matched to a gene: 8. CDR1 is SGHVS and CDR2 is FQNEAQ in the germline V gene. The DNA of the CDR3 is TGTGCCAGCAGGACCCGGGACAGGGAGGACATTCAGTACTTC. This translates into CASRTRDREDIQYF.

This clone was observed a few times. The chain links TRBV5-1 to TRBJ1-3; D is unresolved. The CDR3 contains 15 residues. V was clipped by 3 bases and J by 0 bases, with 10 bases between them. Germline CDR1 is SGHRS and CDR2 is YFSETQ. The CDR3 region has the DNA TGCGCCAGCAGCTCTGCAGGAATCTCTGGAAACACCATATATTTT. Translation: CASSSAGISGNTIYF. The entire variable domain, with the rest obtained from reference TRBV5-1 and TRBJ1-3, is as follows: KAGVTQTPRYLIKTRGQQVTLSCSPISGHRSVSWYQQTPGQGLQFLFEYFSETQRNKGNFPGRFSGRQFSNSRSEMNVSTLELGDSALYLCASSSAGISGNTIYFGEGSWLTVV.

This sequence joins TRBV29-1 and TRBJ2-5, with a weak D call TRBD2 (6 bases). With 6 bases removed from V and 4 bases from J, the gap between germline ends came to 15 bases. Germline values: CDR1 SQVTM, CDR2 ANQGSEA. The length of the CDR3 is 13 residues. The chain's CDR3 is CSVLFVGGETQYF. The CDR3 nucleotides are TGCAGCGTCCTCTTTGTGGGGGGAGAGACCCAGTACTTC.